Detailed here is one T cell receptor (beta chain). Its target is not known. Trimming took 1 base from V and 7 from J; bases not matched to a gene: 9. The CDR3 loop spans 17 amino acids. CDR1 KGHSH and CDR2 LQKENI come from the germline V gene. The data derive from a study of T-cell memory formation after mild COVID-19. Overall study findings and caveats: Contracting CD4+ clones were located mainly in CM and EM, and CD8+ clones in EMRA. Contracting clones, day 15 to 85, had balanced CD4/CD8, and later expanders favored CD4+.

From the 5' RACE reads, TCRdb called clonotypes with MiXCR, one entry per CDR3 protein. The sample comprises 540,000 or so distinct CDR3 sequences, about a fifth of which are singletons, and roughly an eighth rests with the top ten. The gene calls are TRBV18 and TRBJ2-5; 13 nucleotides agree with TRBD2. The specimen was PBMCs or a T cell subset sorted from them (not recorded which). The sequence was collected from an adult woman who had mild COVID-19 (a few samples of this study predate the infection). Cell type and time point are not known. The CDR3 DNA follows: TGTGCCAGCTCACCACAAGGGACTAGCGGGGCGGCGAGGACCCAGTACTTC. It is translated as CASSPQGTSGAARTQYF.